The clone carrying this T cell receptor (beta chain) was detected once. Its antigen is undetermined. CDR3 length equals 20 residues. The assay was immunoSEQ multiplex PCR, and TCRdb's table has in-frame clones only and misses some. This sample yields roughly 66,000 clones, of which around 83% are seen a single time; roughly 2.4% belongs to the top ten. These data originate in a study of OX40 agonist ivuxolimab in advanced cancers. Study-level background: Ivuxolimab is an agonistic anti-OX40 (CD134) antibody, and patients were treated with it. Findings and caveats of the study: Clonal expansion in partial responders at 0.1-3.0 mg/kg ranked among the lowest.

The input for sequencing was CD4+ or CD8+ T cells sorted from blood, taken in a trial of the OX40 agonist ivuxolimab. The chain uses TRBV12-2 and TRBJ2-1; TRBD2, the table's D call, lacks a check against the DNA. TRBV12-2 is marked as a pseudogene. This TCR came from an adult with an advanced solid tumor such as melanoma, head and neck, liver or kidney cancer. The CDR3 nucleotides are TGTGCAAGTCGCTTAGACCACCACCGACTTTCGCGGGAGTCTGGAAATGAGCAGTTCTTC. Amino acids: CASRLDHHRLSRESGNEQFF.